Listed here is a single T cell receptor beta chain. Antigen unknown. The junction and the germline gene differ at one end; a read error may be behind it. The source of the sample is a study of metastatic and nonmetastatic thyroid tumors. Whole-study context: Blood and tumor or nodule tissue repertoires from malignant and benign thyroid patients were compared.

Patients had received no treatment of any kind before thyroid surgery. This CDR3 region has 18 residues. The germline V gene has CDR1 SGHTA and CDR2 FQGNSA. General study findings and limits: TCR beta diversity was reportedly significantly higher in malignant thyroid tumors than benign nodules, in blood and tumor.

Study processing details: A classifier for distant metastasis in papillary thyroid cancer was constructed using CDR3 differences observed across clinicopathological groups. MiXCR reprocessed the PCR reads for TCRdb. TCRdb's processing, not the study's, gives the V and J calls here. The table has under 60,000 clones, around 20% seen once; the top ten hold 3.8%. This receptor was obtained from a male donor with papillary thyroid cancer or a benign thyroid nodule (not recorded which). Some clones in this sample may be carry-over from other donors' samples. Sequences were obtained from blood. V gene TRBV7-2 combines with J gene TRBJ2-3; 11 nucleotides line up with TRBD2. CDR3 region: CASSLGLLAGGRRDTQYF. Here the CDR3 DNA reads TGTGCCAGCAGCTTAGGCTTGCTAGCGGGGGGCCGTCGGGATACTCAGTATTTT. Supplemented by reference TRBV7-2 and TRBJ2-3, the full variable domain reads GAGVSQSPSNKVTEKGKDVELRCDPISGHTALYWYRQSLGQGLEFLIYFQGNSAPDKSGLPSDRFSAERTGGSVSTLTIQRTQQEDSAVYLCASSLGLLAGGRRDTQYFGPGTRLTVL.